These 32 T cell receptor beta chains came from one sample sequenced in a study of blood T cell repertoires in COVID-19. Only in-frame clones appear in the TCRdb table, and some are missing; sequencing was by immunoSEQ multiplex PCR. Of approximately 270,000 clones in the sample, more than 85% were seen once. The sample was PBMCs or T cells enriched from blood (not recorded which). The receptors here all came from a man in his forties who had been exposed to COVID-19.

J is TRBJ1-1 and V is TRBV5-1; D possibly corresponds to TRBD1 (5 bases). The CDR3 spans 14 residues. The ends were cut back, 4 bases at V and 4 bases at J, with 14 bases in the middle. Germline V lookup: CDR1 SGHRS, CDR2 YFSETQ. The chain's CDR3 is CASSPTWGGTEAFF. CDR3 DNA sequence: TGCGCCAGCAGCCCCACGTGGGGGGGCACTGAAGCTTTCTTT.

The CDR3 reads CASSSSGGVREQYF. CDR3 bases: TGTGCCAGCAGTTCCTCAGGGGGAGTGCGCGAGCAGTACTTC. This chain joins TRBV25-1 and TRBJ2-7; 7 positions match TRBD1. Germline V gives CDR1 MGHDK, CDR2 SYGVNS. Losses at the gene ends were 5 bases for V and 6 bases for J; bases not matched to a gene: 10. This CDR3 comprises 14 residues.

Here the CDR3 DNA reads TGTGCCAGCAGTTACACTGGGCCCCCCGGGGAGCTGTTTTTT. Translating gives CASSYTGPPGELFF. This sequence joins TRBV28 and TRBJ2-2; D remains unclear. Germline loops: CDR1 MDHEN, CDR2 SYDVKM. V lost 4 bases, J lost 6 bases, and 12 bases lay in between. The CDR3 is 14 residues long. Variable domain in full (rest from reference TRBV28 and TRBJ2-2): DVKVTQSSRYLVKRTGEKVFLECVQDMDHENMFWYRQDPGLGLRLIYFSYDVKMKEKGDIPEGYSVSREKKERFSLILESASTNQTSMYLCASSYTGPPGELFFGEGSRLTVL.

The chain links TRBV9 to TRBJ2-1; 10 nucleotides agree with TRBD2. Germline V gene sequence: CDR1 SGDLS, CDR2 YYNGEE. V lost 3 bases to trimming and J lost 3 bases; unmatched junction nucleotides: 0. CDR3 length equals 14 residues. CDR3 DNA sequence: TGTGCCAGCAGCGGACTAGCGGGCTACAATGAGCAGTTCTTC. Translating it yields CASSGLAGYNEQFF.

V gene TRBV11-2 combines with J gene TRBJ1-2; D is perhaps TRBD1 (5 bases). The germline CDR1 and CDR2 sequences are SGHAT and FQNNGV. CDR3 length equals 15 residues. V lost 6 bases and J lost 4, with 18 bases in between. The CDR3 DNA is TGTGCCAGCAGACCAAAAAATCTGGGGCCCTATGGCTACACCTTC. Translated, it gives CASRPKNLGPYGYTF.

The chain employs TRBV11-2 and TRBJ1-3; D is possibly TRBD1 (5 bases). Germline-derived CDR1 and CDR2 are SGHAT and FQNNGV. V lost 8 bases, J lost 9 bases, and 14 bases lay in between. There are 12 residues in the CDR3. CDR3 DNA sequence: TGTGCCAGCCGAGCCGGGGGGAGCACCATATATTTT. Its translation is CASRAGGSTIYF.

As DNA, the CDR3 is TGTGCCAGCAACCAGGGTGGAAACACCATATATTTT. Amino acid sequence: CASNQGGNTIYF. The chain recombines TRBV11-2 with TRBJ1-3; the D gene is possibly TRBD1 (5 bases). Trimming stripped 7 bases from V and 3 bases from J, with 7 bases between. Germline V CDR1 and CDR2: SGHAT, FQNNGV. This CDR3 spans 12 amino acids. The full variable domain, its missing parts supplied by reference TRBV11-2 and TRBJ1-3, is EAGVAQSPRYKIIEKRQSVAFWCNPISGHATLYWYQQILGQGPKLLIQFQNNGVVDDSQLPKDRFSAERLKGVDSTLKIQPAKLEDSAVYLCASNQGGNTIYFGEGSWLTVV.

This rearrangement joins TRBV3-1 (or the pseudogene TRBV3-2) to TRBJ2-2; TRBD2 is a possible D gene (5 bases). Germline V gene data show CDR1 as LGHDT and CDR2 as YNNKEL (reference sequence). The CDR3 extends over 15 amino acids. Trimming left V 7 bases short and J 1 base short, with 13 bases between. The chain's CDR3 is CASKRGSGNTGELFF. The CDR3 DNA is TGTGCCAGCAAAAGAGGGTCTGGGAACACCGGGGAGCTGTTTTTT.

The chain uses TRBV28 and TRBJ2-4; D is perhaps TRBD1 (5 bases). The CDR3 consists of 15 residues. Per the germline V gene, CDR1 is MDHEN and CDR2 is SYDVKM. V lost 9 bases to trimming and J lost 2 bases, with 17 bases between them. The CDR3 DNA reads TGTGCCAGTAGCCGGGTTGGGGCTCCCAAAAACATTCAGTACTTC. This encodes CASSRVGAPKNIQYF.

The CDR3 region has the DNA TGTGCCAGCCCCCCTGTCGGGATGAACACTGAAGCTTTCTTT. Amino acid sequence: CASPPVGMNTEAFF. The chain recombines TRBV28 with TRBJ1-1, with D uncertain. The V end lost 8 bases, the J end lost 0 bases, and 13 bases lay between the germline ends. Germline assignment: CDR1 MDHEN and CDR2 SYDVKM. The CDR3 contains 14 residues. Complete variable domain (other parts from reference TRBV28 and TRBJ1-1): DVKVTQSSRYLVKRTGEKVFLECVQDMDHENMFWYRQDPGLGLRLIYFSYDVKMKEKGDIPEGYSVSREKKERFSLILESASTNQTSMYLCASPPVGMNTEAFFGQGTRLTVV.

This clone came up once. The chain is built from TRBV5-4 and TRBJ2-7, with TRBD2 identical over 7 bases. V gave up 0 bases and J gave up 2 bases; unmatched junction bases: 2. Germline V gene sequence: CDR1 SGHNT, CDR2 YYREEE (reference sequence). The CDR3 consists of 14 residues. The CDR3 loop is CASSLGSGTYEQYF. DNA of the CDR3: TGTGCCAGCAGCTTGGGCAGCGGGACCTACGAGCAGTACTTC.

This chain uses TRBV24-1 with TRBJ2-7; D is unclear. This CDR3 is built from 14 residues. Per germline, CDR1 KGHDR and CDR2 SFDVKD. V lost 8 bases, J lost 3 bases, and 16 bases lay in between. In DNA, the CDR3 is TGTGCCACCATTGGATGGGCCGAGTGCTACGAGCAGTACTTC. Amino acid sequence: CATIGWAECYEQYF.

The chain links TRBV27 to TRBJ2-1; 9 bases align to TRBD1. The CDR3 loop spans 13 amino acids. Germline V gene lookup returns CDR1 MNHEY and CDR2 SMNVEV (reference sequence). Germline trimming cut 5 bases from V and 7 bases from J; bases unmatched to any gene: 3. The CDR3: CASSPGTGNEQFF. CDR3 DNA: TGTGCCAGCAGTCCCGGGACAGGGAATGAGCAGTTCTTC.

The CDR3 is CASSGWEIYNEQFF. CDR3 sequence (DNA): TGCGCCAGCAGCGGGTGGGAGATATACAATGAGCAGTTCTTC. The chain joins TRBV5-1 to TRBJ2-1, with a weak D call TRBD2 (5 bases). This CDR3 is 14 amino acids long. The V gene's germline CDR1 is SGHRS and CDR2 YFSETQ. Deletions cut 4 bases from V and 4 bases from J, with 12 bases between.

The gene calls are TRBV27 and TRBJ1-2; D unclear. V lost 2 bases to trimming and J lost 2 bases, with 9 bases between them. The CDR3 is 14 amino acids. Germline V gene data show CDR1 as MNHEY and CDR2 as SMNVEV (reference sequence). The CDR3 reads CASSLNLENYGYTF. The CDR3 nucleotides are TGTGCCAGCAGTTTAAATTTAGAGAACTATGGCTACACCTTC.

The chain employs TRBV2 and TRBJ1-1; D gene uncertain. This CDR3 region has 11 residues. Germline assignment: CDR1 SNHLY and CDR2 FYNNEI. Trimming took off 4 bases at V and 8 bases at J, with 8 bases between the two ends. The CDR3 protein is CASSVYLEAFF. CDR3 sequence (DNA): TGTGCCAGCAGTGTATACCTAGAAGCTTTCTTT.

CDR3 amino acids: CASSFRGSEQYF. The CDR3 bases are TGTGCCAGCAGTTTTCGGGGGAGCGAGCAGTACTTC. The V and J genes are TRBV28 and TRBJ2-7, with TRBD2 as a possible D gene (6 bases). The CDR3 has 12 residues. The V gene's germline CDR1 is MDHEN and CDR2 SYDVKM. V shed 3 bases and J shed 6 bases, with 9 bases lying between them. Full variable domain (rest looked up from reference TRBV28 and TRBJ2-7): DVKVTQSSRYLVKRTGEKVFLECVQDMDHENMFWYRQDPGLGLRLIYFSYDVKMKEKGDIPEGYSVSREKKERFSLILESASTNQTSMYLCASSFRGSEQYFGPGTRLTVT.

DNA of the CDR3: TGTGCCAGCAGCTTAGGGACAGGGACTAGCGGGAAATCCGGGGAGCTGTTTTTT. Amino acid sequence: CASSLGTGTSGKSGELFF. The chain carries TRBV11-2 and TRBJ2-2; TRBD2 matches 13 bases. Germline V gene sequence: CDR1 SGHAT, CDR2 FQNNGV. V trimming: 1 base; J trimming: 6 bases; junction bases outside the gene matches: 8. This CDR3 has 18 amino acids. Full variable domain (missing parts from reference TRBV11-2 and TRBJ2-2): EAGVAQSPRYKIIEKRQSVAFWCNPISGHATLYWYQQILGQGPKLLIQFQNNGVVDDSQLPKDRFSAERLKGVDSTLKIQPAKLEDSAVYLCASSLGTGTSGKSGELFFGEGSRLTVL.

Here the CDR3 DNA reads TGCAGCGTCTATACAGAGAACTATGGCTACACCTTC. Amino acid sequence: CSVYTENYGYTF. The rearrangement uses TRBV29-1 and TRBJ1-2; D is undetermined. This CDR3 contains 12 residues. Between the trimmed V and J ends, which lost 6 bases and 2 bases, there was a span of 10 bases. The germline gives CDR1 SQVTM, CDR2 ANQGSEA.

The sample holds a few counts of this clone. The CDR3 DNA is TGTGCCAGCTCACCCGGAGCGGGATCGGATACGCAGTATTTT. Translated: CASSPGAGSDTQYF. The chain carries TRBV18 and TRBJ2-3, with 7 nucleotides matching TRBD2. CDR3 length: 14 amino acids. The V segment lost 3 bases and the J segment 6 bases; nucleotides outside the gene matches: 6. CDR1 is KGHSH, CDR2 LQKENI, per germline. The full variable domain, its missing parts supplied by reference TRBV18 and TRBJ2-3, is NAGVMQNPRHLVRRRGQEARLRCSPMKGHSHVYWYRQLPEEGLKFMVYLQKENIIDESGMPKERFSAEFPKEGPSILRIQQVVRGDSAAYFCASSPGAGSDTQYFGPGTRLTVL.

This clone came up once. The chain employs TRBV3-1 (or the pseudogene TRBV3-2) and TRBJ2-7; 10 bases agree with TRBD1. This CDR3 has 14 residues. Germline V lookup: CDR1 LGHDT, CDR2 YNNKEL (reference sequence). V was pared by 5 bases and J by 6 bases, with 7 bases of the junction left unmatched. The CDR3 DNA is TGTGCCAGCAGCACCGGGACAGGGGACTTCGAGCAGTACTTC. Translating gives CASSTGTGDFEQYF.

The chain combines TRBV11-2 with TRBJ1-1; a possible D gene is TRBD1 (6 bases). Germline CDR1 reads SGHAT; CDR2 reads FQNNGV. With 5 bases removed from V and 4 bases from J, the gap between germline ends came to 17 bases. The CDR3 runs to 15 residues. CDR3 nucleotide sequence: TGTGCCAGCAGCCCTAACAGGGAGACTGTCACTGAAGCTTTCTTT. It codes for CASSPNRETVTEAFF. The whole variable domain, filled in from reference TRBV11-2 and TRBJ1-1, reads EAGVAQSPRYKIIEKRQSVAFWCNPISGHATLYWYQQILGQGPKLLIQFQNNGVVDDSQLPKDRFSAERLKGVDSTLKIQPAKLEDSAVYLCASSPNRETVTEAFFGQGTRLTVV.

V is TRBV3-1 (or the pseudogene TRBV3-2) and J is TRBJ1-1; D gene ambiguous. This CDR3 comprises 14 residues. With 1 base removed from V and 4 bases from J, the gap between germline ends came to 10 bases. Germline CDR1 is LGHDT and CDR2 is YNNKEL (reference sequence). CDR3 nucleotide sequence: TGTGCCAGCAGCCAAGGATACAGTGTCACTGAAGCTTTCTTT. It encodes CASSQGYSVTEAFF.

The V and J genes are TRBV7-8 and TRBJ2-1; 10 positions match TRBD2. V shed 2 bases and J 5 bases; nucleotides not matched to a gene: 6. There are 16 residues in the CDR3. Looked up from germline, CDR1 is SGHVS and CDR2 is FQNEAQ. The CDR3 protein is CASSLPLAGVHNEQFF. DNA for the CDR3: TGTGCCAGCAGCTTACCCCTAGCGGGAGTTCACAATGAGCAGTTCTTC.

This CDR3 reads CASSFLRPVSNQPQHF. The CDR3 DNA is TGTGCCAGCAGTTTCTTGCGGCCGGTGAGCAATCAGCCCCAGCATTTT. The V and J genes are TRBV28 and TRBJ1-5; D ambiguous. The V end lost 3 bases, the J end lost 1 base, and 13 bases lay between the germline ends. The CDR3 has 16 amino acids. Germline assignment: CDR1 MDHEN and CDR2 SYDVKM.

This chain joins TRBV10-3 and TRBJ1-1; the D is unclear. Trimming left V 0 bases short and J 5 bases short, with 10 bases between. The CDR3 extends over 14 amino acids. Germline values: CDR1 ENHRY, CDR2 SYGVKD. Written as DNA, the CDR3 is TGTGCCATCAGTGAGTCTAATCTCGGGACTGAAGCTTTCTTT. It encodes CAISESNLGTEAFF.

The CDR3 sequence: CAGDSSGEYNEQFF. CDR3 nucleotides: TGTGCCGGGGATTCTAGCGGAGAATACAATGAGCAGTTCTTC. The gene calls are TRBV7-9 and TRBJ2-1; the match to TRBD2 covers 7 bases. Per germline, CDR1 SEHNR and CDR2 FQNEAQ (reference sequence). V lost 11 bases, J lost 4 bases, and 11 bases stayed unmatched. The CDR3 consists of 14 residues.

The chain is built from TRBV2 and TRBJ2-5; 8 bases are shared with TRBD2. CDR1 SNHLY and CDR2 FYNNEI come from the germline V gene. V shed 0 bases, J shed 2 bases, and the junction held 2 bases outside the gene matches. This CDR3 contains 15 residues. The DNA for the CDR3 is TGTGCCAGCAGTGAAGCGGGGACTAGACAAGAGACCCAGTACTTC. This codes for CASSEAGTRQETQYF.

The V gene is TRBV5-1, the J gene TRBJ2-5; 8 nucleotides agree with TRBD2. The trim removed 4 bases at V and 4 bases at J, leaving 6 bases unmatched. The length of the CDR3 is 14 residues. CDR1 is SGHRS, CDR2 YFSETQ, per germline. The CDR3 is CASSPGTSRETQYF. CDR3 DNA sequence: TGCGCCAGCAGCCCTGGGACTAGTCGAGAGACCCAGTACTTC.

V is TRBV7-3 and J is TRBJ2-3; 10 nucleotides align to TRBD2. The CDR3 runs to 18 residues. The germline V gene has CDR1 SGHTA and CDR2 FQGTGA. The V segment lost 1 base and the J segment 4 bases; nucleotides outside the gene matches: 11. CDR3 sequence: CASSLIGSSGSGPDTQYF. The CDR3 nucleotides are TGTGCCAGCAGCTTAATTGGGTCTAGCGGGAGCGGCCCAGATACGCAGTATTTT.

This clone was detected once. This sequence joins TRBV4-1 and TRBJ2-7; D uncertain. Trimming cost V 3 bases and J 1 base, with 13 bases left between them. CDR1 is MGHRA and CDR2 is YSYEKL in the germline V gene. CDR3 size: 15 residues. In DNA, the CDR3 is TGCGCCAGCAGCCACCAAACGGGTGGTTCCTACGAGCAGTACTTC. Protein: CASSHQTGGSYEQYF.

CDR3 in amino acids: CASSLAETYNEQFF. CDR3 in DNA: TGTGCCAGCAGTTTGGCAGAGACTTACAATGAGCAGTTCTTC. The rearrangement uses TRBV27 and TRBJ2-1; D gene uncertain. CDR1 and CDR2 from the germline V gene are MNHEY and SMNVEV (reference sequence). The CDR3 is 14 amino acids. Trimming cost V 3 bases and J 4 bases, with 10 bases left between them.